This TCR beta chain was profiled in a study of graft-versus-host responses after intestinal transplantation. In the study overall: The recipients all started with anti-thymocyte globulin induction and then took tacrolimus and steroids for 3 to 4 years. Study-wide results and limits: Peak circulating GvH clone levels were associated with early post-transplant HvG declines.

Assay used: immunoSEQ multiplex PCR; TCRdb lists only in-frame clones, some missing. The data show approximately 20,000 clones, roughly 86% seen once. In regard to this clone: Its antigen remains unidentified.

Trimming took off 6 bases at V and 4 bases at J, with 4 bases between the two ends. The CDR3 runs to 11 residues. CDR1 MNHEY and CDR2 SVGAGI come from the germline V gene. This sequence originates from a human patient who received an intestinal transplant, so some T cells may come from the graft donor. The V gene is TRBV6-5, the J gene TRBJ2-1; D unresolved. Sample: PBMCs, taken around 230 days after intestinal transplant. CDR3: CASRSYNEQFF. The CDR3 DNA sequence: TGTGCCAGCAGGAGTTACAATGAGCAGTTCTTC.